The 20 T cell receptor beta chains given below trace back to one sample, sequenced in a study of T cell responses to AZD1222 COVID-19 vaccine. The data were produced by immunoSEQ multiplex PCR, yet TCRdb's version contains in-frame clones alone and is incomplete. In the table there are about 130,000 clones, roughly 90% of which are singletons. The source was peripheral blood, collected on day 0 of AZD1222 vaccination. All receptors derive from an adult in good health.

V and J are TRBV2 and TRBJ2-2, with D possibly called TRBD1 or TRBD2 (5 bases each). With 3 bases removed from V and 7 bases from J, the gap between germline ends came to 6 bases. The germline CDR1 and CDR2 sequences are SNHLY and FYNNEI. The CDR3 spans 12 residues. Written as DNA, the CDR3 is TGTGCCAGCAGTGAGAGGGGCGGGGAGCTGTTTTTT. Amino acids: CASSERGGELFF.

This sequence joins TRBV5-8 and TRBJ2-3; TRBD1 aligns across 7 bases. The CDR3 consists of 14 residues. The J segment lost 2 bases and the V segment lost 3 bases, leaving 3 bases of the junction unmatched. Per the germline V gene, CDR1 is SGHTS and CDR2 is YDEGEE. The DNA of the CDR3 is TGTGCCAGCAGCTGGGACAGCGTCACAGATACGCAGTATTTT. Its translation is CASSWDSVTDTQYF.

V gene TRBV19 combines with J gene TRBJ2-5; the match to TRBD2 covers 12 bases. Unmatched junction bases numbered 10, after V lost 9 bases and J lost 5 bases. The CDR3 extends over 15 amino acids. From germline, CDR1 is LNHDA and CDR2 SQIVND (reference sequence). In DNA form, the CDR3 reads TGTGCCAGCAAACCTAGCGGGGGGGCTAGTGAGACCCAGTACTTC. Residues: CASKPSGGASETQYF.

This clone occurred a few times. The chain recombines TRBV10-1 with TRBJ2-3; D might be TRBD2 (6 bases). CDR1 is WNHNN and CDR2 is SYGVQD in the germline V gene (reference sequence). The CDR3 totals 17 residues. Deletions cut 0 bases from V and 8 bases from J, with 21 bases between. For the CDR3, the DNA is TGCGCCAGCAGTGAGTCATCGGGACTTTCCTTATCGGGTACGCAGTATTTT. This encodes CASSESSGLSLSGTQYF.

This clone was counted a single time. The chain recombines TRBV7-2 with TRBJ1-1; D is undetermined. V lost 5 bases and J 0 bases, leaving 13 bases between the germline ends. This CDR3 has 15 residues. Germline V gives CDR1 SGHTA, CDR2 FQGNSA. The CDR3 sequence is CASSQKPFVNTEAFF. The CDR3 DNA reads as TGTGCCAGCAGCCAGAAACCGTTTGTGAACACTGAAGCTTTCTTT.

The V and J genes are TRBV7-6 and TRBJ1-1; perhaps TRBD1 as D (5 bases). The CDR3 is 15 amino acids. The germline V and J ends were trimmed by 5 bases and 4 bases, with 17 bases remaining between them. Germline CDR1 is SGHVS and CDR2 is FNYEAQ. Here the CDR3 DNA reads TGTGCCAGCAGCCCGAAAGCGGGCAGGGCCACTGAAGCTTTCTTT. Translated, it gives CASSPKAGRATEAFF.

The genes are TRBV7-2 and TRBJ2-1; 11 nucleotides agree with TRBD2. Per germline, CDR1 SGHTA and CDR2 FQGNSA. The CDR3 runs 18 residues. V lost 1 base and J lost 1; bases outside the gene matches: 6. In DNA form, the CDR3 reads TGTGCCAGCAGCTTAGGGCCTAGCGGGGGGTTTTCCTACAATGAGCAGTTCTTC. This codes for CASSLGPSGGFSYNEQFF.

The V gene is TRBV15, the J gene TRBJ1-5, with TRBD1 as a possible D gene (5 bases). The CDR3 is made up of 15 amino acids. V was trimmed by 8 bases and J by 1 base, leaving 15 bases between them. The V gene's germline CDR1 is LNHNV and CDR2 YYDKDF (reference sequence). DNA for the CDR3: TGTGCCACCGCTTTTAGGGGTAAGAGCAATCAGCCCCAGCATTTT. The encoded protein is CATAFRGKSNQPQHF. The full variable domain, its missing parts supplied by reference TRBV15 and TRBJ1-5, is DAMVIQNPRYQVTQFGKPVTLSCSQTLNHNVMYWYQQKSSQAPKLLFHYYDKDFNNEADTPDNFQSRRPNTSFCFLDIRSPGLGDTAMYLCATAFRGKSNQPQHFGDGTRLSIL.

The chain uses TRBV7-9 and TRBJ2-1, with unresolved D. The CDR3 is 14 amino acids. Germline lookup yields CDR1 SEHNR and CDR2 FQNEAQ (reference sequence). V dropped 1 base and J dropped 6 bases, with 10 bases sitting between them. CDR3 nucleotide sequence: TGTGCCAGCAGCTTAGGAACAGTTCCCAATGAGCAGTTCTTC. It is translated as CASSLGTVPNEQFF.

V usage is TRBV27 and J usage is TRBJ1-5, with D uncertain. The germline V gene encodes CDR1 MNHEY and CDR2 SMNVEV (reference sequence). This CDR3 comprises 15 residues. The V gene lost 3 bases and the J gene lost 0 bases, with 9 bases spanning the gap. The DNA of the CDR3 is TGTGCCAGCAGTTTTACAGCCGATAGCAATCAGCCCCAGCATTTT. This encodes CASSFTADSNQPQHF.

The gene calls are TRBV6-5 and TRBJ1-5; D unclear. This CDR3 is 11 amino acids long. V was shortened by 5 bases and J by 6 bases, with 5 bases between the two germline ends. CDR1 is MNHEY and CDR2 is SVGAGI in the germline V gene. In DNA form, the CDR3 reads TGTGCCAGCAGTCGGGGTCAGCCCCAGCATTTT. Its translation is CASSRGQPQHF.

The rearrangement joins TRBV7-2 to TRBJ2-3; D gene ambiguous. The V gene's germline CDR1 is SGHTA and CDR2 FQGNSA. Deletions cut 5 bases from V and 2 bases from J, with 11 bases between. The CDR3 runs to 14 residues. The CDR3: CASSPGLSTDTQYF. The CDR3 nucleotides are TGTGCCAGCAGCCCGGGCCTCTCCACAGATACGCAGTATTTT.

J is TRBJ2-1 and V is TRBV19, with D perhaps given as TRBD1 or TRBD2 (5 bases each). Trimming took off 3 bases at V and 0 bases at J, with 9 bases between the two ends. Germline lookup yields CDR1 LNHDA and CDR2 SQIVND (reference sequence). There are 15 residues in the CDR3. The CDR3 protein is CASSMGPSSYNEQFF. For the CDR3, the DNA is TGTGCCAGTAGTATGGGACCGAGCTCCTACAATGAGCAGTTCTTC.

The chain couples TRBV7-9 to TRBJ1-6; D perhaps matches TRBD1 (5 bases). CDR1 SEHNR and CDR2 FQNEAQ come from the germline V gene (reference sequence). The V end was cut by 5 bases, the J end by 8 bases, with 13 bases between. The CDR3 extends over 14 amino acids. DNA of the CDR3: TGTGCCAGCAGCCCTCCCCGGGGCGATTCACCCCTCCACTTT. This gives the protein CASSPPRGDSPLHF.

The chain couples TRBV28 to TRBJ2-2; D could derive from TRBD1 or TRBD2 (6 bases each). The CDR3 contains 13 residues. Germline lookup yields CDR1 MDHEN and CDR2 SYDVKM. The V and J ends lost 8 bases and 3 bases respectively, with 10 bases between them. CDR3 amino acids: CASWGADTGELFF. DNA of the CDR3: TGTGCCAGCTGGGGGGCGGACACCGGGGAGCTGTTTTTT.

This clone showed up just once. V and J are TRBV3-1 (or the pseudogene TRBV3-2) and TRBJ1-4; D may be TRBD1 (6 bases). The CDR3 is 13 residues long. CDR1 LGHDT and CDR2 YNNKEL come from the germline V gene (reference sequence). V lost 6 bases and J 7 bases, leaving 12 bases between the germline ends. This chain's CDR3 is CASRGTIGEKLFF. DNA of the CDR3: TGTGCCAGCAGGGGGACAATAGGTGAAAAACTGTTTTTT.

The CDR3 bases are TGTGCCAGCAGTGAAGGTCCGAAGTTGAACACTGAAGCTTTCTTT. Its protein product is CASSEGPKLNTEAFF. The gene calls are TRBV6-1 and TRBJ1-1, with D hard to call. The CDR3 length is 15 residues. Germline values: CDR1 MNHNS, CDR2 SASEGT. V was trimmed by 1 base and J by 0 bases, leaving 9 bases between them.

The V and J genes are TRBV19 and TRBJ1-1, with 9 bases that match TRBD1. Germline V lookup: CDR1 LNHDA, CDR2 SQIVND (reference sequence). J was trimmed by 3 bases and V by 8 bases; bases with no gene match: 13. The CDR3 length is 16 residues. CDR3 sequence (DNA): TGTGCCAGTCGAGAGTTTTCCGGACAGGGGTACACTGAAGCTTTCTTT. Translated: CASREFSGQGYTEAFF.

The chain's CDR3 is CATSDRTRYGYTF. The DNA of the CDR3 is TGTGCCACCAGTGACCGGACAAGGTATGGCTACACCTTC. This chain joins TRBV24-1 and TRBJ1-2; possible D gene TRBD1, 5 bases. Looked up from germline, CDR1 is KGHDR and CDR2 is SFDVKD. This CDR3 spans 13 amino acids. The V end lost 4 bases, the J end lost 5 bases, and 10 bases lay between the germline ends.

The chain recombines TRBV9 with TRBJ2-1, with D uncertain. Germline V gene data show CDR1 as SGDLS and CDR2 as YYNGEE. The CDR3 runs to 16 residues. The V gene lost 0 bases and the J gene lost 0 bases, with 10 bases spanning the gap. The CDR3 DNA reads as TGTGCCAGCAGCGTAGTAGGCAAATCCTCCTACAATGAGCAGTTCTTC. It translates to CASSVVGKSSYNEQFF.